The 9 T cell receptor beta chains below were found in one sample sequenced in a study of T cells after yellow fever vaccination. One entry per CDR3 protein, called by TCRdb with MiXCR from the 5' RACE reads. Counted here are 300,000 or so distinct CDR3 sequences, approximately 3.9% occurring once; the ten biggest clones make up 24%. Sequenced material: PBMCs, taken 5 days after the yellow fever booster vaccination. These receptors were taken from a man between 18 and 35 years old who received the YFV17D yellow fever vaccine.

This clonotype was seen a few times. The chain couples TRBV28 to TRBJ2-3, with D unresolved. This CDR3 is 13 amino acids long. V was clipped by 2 bases and J by 6 bases, with 9 bases between them. CDR1 is MDHEN, CDR2 SYDVKM, per germline. CDR3 sequence (DNA): TGTGCCAGCAGTTTAACAGTCAGTGATACGCAGTATTTT. Amino acid sequence: CASSLTVSDTQYF.

V and J are TRBV20-1 and TRBJ1-2; the D is unclear. CDR1 is DFQATT and CDR2 is SNEGSKA in the germline V gene (reference sequence). The V end lost 0 bases, the J end lost 8 bases, and 10 bases lay between the germline ends. This CDR3 comprises 12 residues. CDR3 sequence reads: CSARDMLVGYTF. The CDR3 bases are TGCAGTGCTAGAGATATGCTGGTAGGCTACACCTTC.

There are a few counts of this clonotype. The gene calls are TRBV28 and TRBJ1-2; D call uncertain. Trimming shortened V by 6 bases and J by 8 bases, and 16 bases separated the two germline ends. The CDR3 consists of 13 residues. Germline V lookup: CDR1 MDHEN, CDR2 SYDVKM. The DNA of the CDR3 is TGTGCCAGCAGCTTAGGCCAGGTGGGGGGCTACACCTTC. Its translation: CASSLGQVGGYTF.

This clonotype showed up many times. The chain joins TRBV7-2 to TRBJ2-4; D gene uncertain. The germline V gene has CDR1 SGHTA and CDR2 FQGNSA. The V end lost 2 bases, the J end lost 0 bases, and 14 bases lay between the germline ends. The CDR3 has 17 residues. The CDR3 bases are TGTGCCAGCAGCTTATGGTCGGTGGTGCTAGCCAAAAACATTCAGTACTTC. It encodes CASSLWSVVLAKNIQYF.

The rearrangement joins TRBV5-1 to TRBJ2-7; D ambiguous. CDR1 is SGHRS and CDR2 is YFSETQ in the germline V gene. The CDR3 consists of 12 residues. Trimming removed 3 bases from V and 3 bases from J, with 7 bases in between. CDR3 protein: CASSSDYYEQYF. The CDR3 nucleotides are TGCGCCAGCAGCTCGGATTACTACGAGCAGTACTTC.

This clonotype was observed many times. The V gene is TRBV4-3, the J gene TRBJ2-5, with D perhaps being TRBD1 or TRBD2 (5 bases each). Germline V gives CDR1 LGHNA, CDR2 YSLEER. The CDR3 extends over 15 amino acids. V was clipped by 1 base and J by 0 bases, with 9 bases between them. The DNA for the CDR3 is TGCGCCAGCAGCCAAGTGGGGACGGACCAAGAGACCCAGTACTTC. Amino acids: CASSQVGTDQETQYF.

At least ten counts were recorded for this clonotype. The CDR3 sequence: CASSFVNTEAFF. The CDR3 region has the DNA TGTGCCAGCAGTTTTGTGAACACTGAAGCTTTCTTT. V usage is TRBV12-3 or TRBV12-4 and J usage is TRBJ1-1; D uncertain. CDR3 length equals 12 residues. The ends were cut back, 3 bases at V and 0 bases at J, with 2 bases in the middle.

This clonotype was detected ten times or more. The rearrangement links TRBV7-7 to TRBJ2-7; 11 bases are a match to TRBD2. CDR3 size: 19 residues. Germline CDR1 reads SSHAT; CDR2 reads FNYEAQ (reference sequence). The CDR3 loop reads CASSLGRVQGTSGNYEQYV. The CDR3 nucleotides read TGTGCTAGCAGCTTAGGCCGAGTACAAGGGACTAGCGGAAACTACGAGCAGTACGTC.

V usage is TRBV4-1 and J usage is TRBJ2-1; 14 bases are a match to TRBD2. Germline values: CDR1 MGHRA, CDR2 YSYEKL. The CDR3 extends over 17 amino acids. With 0 bases clipped from V and 7 bases from J, the junction kept 5 bases outside the gene matches. CDR3 sequence reads: CASSQDARLAGGNEQFF. The CDR3 nucleotides read TGCGCCAGCAGCCAAGATGCCAGACTAGCGGGGGGGAATGAGCAGTTCTTC.